The 24 T cell receptor beta chains below were found in one sample sequenced in a study of tumor and adjacent non-tumor tissue in lung cancer. A modified ARM-PCR protocol with three rounds of nested PCR amplified TCRbeta. Each CDR3 protein is one row after TCRdb ran MiXCR on the multiplex PCR reads. The sample includes about 86,000 distinct CDR3 sequences, roughly 77% seen only once; the top ten take 20% to 25%. This sample's RNA came from whole unsorted tissue. This non-tumor lung sample came from over 3 cm beyond the tumor edge. Source material: distant non-tumor lung tissue. The receptor set was obtained from a woman in her fifties or sixties with non-small cell lung cancer.

Notes on this clonotype: Germline and junction disagree at one end, which may indicate a read error. The chain uses TRBV30 and TRBJ1-5, with D perhaps matching TRBD1 (6 bases). The CDR3 spans 14 residues. The germline CDR1 and CDR2 sequences are GTSNPN and SVGIG (reference sequence). The CDR3 nucleotides are TGTGCCTGGGGGAGCCGGGACAAAAATCAACCCCAGCATTTT. Its translation is CAWGSRDKNQPQHF.

Of note for this clonotype: A much more abundant neighbour one base away suggests this may be a read error. The CDR3 coding sequence is TGCAGTGCTAGCCCCGATTTCTGTGAGCAGTTCTTC. Protein: CSASPDFCEQFF. The chain is built from TRBV20-1 and TRBJ2-1; the D is unclear. CDR1 and CDR2 from the germline V gene are DFQATT and SNEGSKA (reference sequence). CDR3 size: 12 residues. The ends were cut back, 3 bases at V and 9 bases at J, with 12 bases in the middle.

As for this clonotype: A junction boundary mismatches the germline segment, possibly from a read error. The genes are TRBV11-2 and TRBJ2-1; D is uncertain. CDR1 is SGHAT, CDR2 FQNNGV, per germline. The CDR3 extends over 13 amino acids. The DNA of the CDR3 is TGTGCCAGCAGCCTAGAGCTTAACGGTGAGCAGTTCTTC. It translates to CASSLELNGEQFF.

Note on this clonotype: The CDR3 does not end in the conserved phenylalanine or tryptophan, so this is likely a read error. The gene calls are TRBV6-5 and TRBJ2-7; D remains ambiguous. CDR1 and CDR2 (germline): MNHEY, SVGAGI. The CDR3 contains 12 residues. The chain's CDR3 is CVRSPPRGEQYI. DNA for the CDR3: TGTGTCAGGAGTCCTCCCAGAGGCGAGCAGTACATC.

In its sample, this clonotype was seen a few times. A read error may account for a junction end that differs from germline. This chain uses TRBV6-5 with TRBJ2-2; D may be TRBD2 (5 bases). The V gene's germline CDR1 is MNHEY and CDR2 SVGAGI. CDR3 length equals 16 residues. The CDR3 loop is CASSPHRTANTGEPFF. For the CDR3, the DNA is TGTGCCAGCAGTCCCCATAGGACCGCGAACACCGGGGAGCCGTTTTTC.

This clonotype showed up just once. One end of the junction fails to match germline, which may point to a read error. This rearrangement joins TRBV29-1 to TRBJ2-5; weak D call: TRBD2 (5 bases). The CDR3 has 16 amino acids. Germline V gene lookup returns CDR1 SQVTM and CDR2 ANQGSEA. CDR3 protein: CSVQDQGPRPGKAQYF. In DNA, the CDR3 is TGCAGCGTTCAAGATCAAGGGCCGAGACCGGGGAAGGCTCAGTACTTC.

Comments on this clonotype: This CDR3 is missing its conserved last phenylalanine or tryptophan, likely due to a read error. Here the CDR3 DNA reads TGTGCCAGCAGTCATCGGACAGGGTCTGGGAATGAGCAGTTCGTC. Amino acids: CASSHRTGSGNEQFV. The chain links TRBV6-5 to TRBJ2-1; TRBD1 matches 8 bases. Germline CDR1 MNHEY, CDR2 SVGAGI. J lost 7 bases, V lost 5 bases, and 10 bases had no gene match. The CDR3 is 15 residues long.

This clonotype was seen a few times. This chain connects TRBV28 to TRBJ1-2, with D perhaps matching TRBD1 (5 bases). V gave up 7 bases and J gave up 8 bases, with 20 bases separating them. Germline V lookup: CDR1 MDHEN, CDR2 SYDVKM. This CDR3 is built from 14 residues. The CDR3 reads CASTRGGALNGYTF. The CDR3 DNA reads TGTGCCAGCACCCGGGGAGGGGCTCTAAACGGCTACACCTTC.

A remark on this clonotype: An end of the junction does not agree with germline; a read error may underlie this. V gene TRBV20-1 combines with J gene TRBJ2-3; a weak D match, TRBD2 (6 bases). CDR3 length: 16 amino acids. Germline V gene data show CDR1 as DFQATT and CDR2 as SNEGSKA (reference sequence). CDR3 loop: CSPRAFVGGPSDMQYF. The CDR3 bases are TGCAGTCCTAGAGCTTTTGTGGGAGGCCCCTCGGATATGCAGTATTTT.

Of note for this clonotype: In this CDR3 the conserved last residue, phenylalanine or tryptophan, is missing, so a read error is likely. The rearrangement links TRBV25-1 to TRBJ1-2, with 10 positions matching TRBD1. Germline V gene lookup returns CDR1 MGHDK and CDR2 SYGVNS. Trimming cost V 8 bases and J 7 bases; bases outside gene matches: 22. The CDR3 consists of 18 residues. The CDR3 region has the DNA TGTGCCAGCGGTTCTCCGCGGGACAGGGGAGCGGAAGGGGGTGGCTACACCTTA. Its protein is CASGSPRDRGAEGGGYTL.

There are many counts of this clonotype. The CDR3 spells CASSLLDKPNTEAFF. In DNA, the CDR3 is TGTGCCAGCAGCCTTCTGGACAAGCCGAACACTGAAGCTTTCTTT. The chain carries TRBV14 and TRBJ1-1; D is perhaps TRBD1 (5 bases). CDR1 and CDR2 (germline): SGHDN, FVKESK. V gave up 4 bases and J gave up 1 base, with 13 bases separating them. This CDR3 contains 15 residues.

Regarding this clonotype: Given the absence of the conserved phenylalanine or tryptophan at the CDR3 end, a read error is likely. The DNA is left out, because the CDR3 cannot be placed on it with certainty; the CDR3 is given as TCRdb lists it. The gene calls are TRBV6-2 or TRBV6-3 and TRBJ2-2. Looked up from germline, CDR1 is MNHEY and CDR2 is SVGEGT. The CDR3 sequence runs 12 residues, both termini included. CDR3 residues: CASNPDTGEPFL.

V and J are TRBV10-2 and TRBJ2-5; 7 positions match TRBD2. CDR1 WSHSY and CDR2 SAAADI come from the germline V gene. There are 12 residues in the CDR3. CDR3 in amino acids: CASRREGETQYF. The CDR3 DNA is TGCGCAAGCCGTAGGGAGGGAGAGACCCAGTACTTC.

Notes on this clonotype: A read error may account for a junction end that differs from germline. The J gene is TRBJ2-1, the V gene TRBV11-3; weak D call: TRBD1 (5 bases). Per the germline V gene, CDR1 is SGHNT and CDR2 is YENEEA. The CDR3 contains 16 residues. The CDR3 DNA is TGTGCCGGCAGCCCAAGTGGGGCCCTCTTTTACAATGAGCAGCTCTTC. The encoded protein is CAGSPSGALFYNEQLF. Looking up the rest from reference TRBV11-3 and TRBJ2-1 gives the full variable domain: EAGVVQSPRYKIIEKKQPVAFWCNPISGHNTLYWYLQNLGQGPELLIRYENEEAVDDSQLPKDRFSAERLKGVDSTLKIQPAELGDSAVYLCAGSPSGALFYNEQLFGPGTRLTVL.

Concerning this clonotype: Because the CDR3 is missing its conserved closing phenylalanine or tryptophan, this is likely a read error. J is TRBJ1-1 and V is TRBV20-1; D not certain. Germline V gene lookup returns CDR1 DFQATT and CDR2 SNEGSKA (reference sequence). The CDR3 has 13 residues. The CDR3 bases are TGCAATGCTAGAGGATGGTCGGACACTGAAGCTTTCTCT. Residues: CNARGWSDTEAFS.

About this clonotype: Given the absence of the conserved phenylalanine or tryptophan at the CDR3 end, a read error is likely. The CDR3, as DNA: TGTGCCATCAGTGAGACCGGGGAGACCCAGTACTTG. This sequence encodes CAISETGETQYL. The chain joins TRBV10-3 to TRBJ2-5; the D is unclear. V gave up 2 bases and J gave up 5 bases, with 6 bases separating them. The CDR3 loop spans 12 amino acids. Germline lookup yields CDR1 ENHRY and CDR2 SYGVKD.

The V gene is TRBV27, the J gene TRBJ2-2; D is possibly TRBD2 (6 bases). The CDR3 loop spans 13 amino acids. The V gene's germline CDR1 is MNHEY and CDR2 SMNVEV (reference sequence). DNA of the CDR3: TGTGCTACCAGCACGGGAGATGGCGGGGAGCTGTTTTTT. As protein: CATSTGDGGELFF.

Points on this clonotype: A read error is likely, as this CDR3 ends without the conserved phenylalanine or tryptophan. The DNA is omitted, as the CDR3 cannot be located on it reliably, and the CDR3 follows TCRdb's listing. The chain joins TRBV28 to TRBJ2-1; the DNA was not used to check the table's D call, TRBD2. 14 amino acids form the CDR3, both terminal residues included. Germline V gives CDR1 MDHEN, CDR2 SYDVKM. The CDR3 loop is CASSFGLASNEQFS.

J is TRBJ1-1 and V is TRBV4-2, with TRBD1 identical over 7 bases. The V and J ends lost 4 bases and 11 bases, in that order; junction bases with no gene match: 16. CDR1 and CDR2 (germline): LGHNA, YNFKEQ. CDR3 size: 15 residues. CDR3 DNA sequence: TGTGCCAGCAGCCCGAGTTCCGACAGGGACAAAGAGGCTTTCTTT. Translated, it gives CASSPSSDRDKEAFF.

The chain links TRBV2 to TRBJ2-3, with D tentatively TRBD2 (5 bases). V was trimmed by 6 bases and J by 6 bases, leaving 19 bases between them. The CDR3 has 15 residues. CDR1 is SNHLY, CDR2 FYNNEI, per germline. The DNA of the CDR3 is TGTGCCAGCAGGGTTCTCCTCCTCCGGGATGATACGCAGTATTTT. This gives the protein CASRVLLLRDDTQYF.

As to this clonotype: The junction departs from germline at one end; a sequencing error may be responsible. This chain links TRBV12-3 or TRBV12-4 with TRBJ1-1; D is unresolved. CDR3 length: 13 amino acids. This chain's CDR3 is CASTSGVNTEALF. The CDR3 coding sequence is TGTGCCAGCACTTCGGGAGTGAACACTGAAGCTCTCTTT.

As for this clonotype: As the CDR3 is not closed by the conserved phenylalanine or tryptophan, this likely results from a read error. The rearrangement links TRBV10-1 to TRBJ2-1, with D unresolved. The CDR3 is 13 residues long. Germline CDR1 reads WNHNN; CDR2 reads SYGVQD (reference sequence). The V end lost 4 bases, the J end lost 10 bases, and 14 bases lay between the germline ends. The chain's CDR3 is CASSATPSWEQFL. DNA of the CDR3: TGCGCCAGCAGTGCTACCCCTTCATGGGAGCAGTTCTTA.

In the case of this clonotype: A read error is likely, as this CDR3 ends without the conserved phenylalanine or tryptophan. The limits of the CDR3 on the DNA are not certain, so only TCRdb's listed CDR3 is given. The genes are TRBV10-3 and TRBJ2-7; the D call in the table, TRBD1, was not verified against the DNA. The CDR3 extends over 12 residues, inclusive of both ends. Germline V lookup: CDR1 ENHRY, CDR2 SYGVKD. The CDR3: CAISLQGYELYL.

A remark on this clonotype: Relative to the germline gene, one junction end is altered; a read error may explain this. The chain uses TRBV11-2 and TRBJ2-7; 7 positions match TRBD1. This CDR3 is built from 14 residues. CDR1 is SGHAT and CDR2 is FQNNGV in the germline V gene. Here the CDR3 reads CASSFVRDSYELYF. CDR3 nucleotide sequence: TGTGCCAGCAGCTTTGTAAGGGACAGCTACGAGCTGTACTTC.